These 25 T cell receptor beta chains share one sample of origin, sequenced in a study of blood T cell repertoires in COVID-19. The table came from immunoSEQ multiplex PCR; TCRdb's copy has only in-frame clones and leaves some out. The sample includes roughly 310,000 clones, roughly 88% of them seen just once. Sequences were obtained from peripheral blood. The receptor source for this set is a woman aged 25 to 45 with COVID-19, enrolled during active disease.

The chain recombines TRBV19 with TRBJ1-2; the D gene is possibly TRBD1 (5 bases). V lost 0 bases and J lost 0, with 14 bases in between. This CDR3 has 17 residues. Germline loops: CDR1 LNHDA, CDR2 SQIVND (reference sequence). The CDR3 nucleotides are TGTGCCAGTAGTATAGACAGGGCCTCTCTGACTAACTATGGCTACACCTTC. Residues: CASSIDRASLTNYGYTF.

This chain links TRBV5-1 with TRBJ1-5; a weak D match, TRBD1 (6 bases). This CDR3 is built from 15 residues. V dropped 1 base and J dropped 4 bases, with 12 bases sitting between them. The V gene's germline CDR1 is SGHRS and CDR2 YFSETQ. The CDR3 spells CASSLSGDKNQPQHF. The CDR3 region has the DNA TGCGCCAGCAGCTTGAGTGGGGACAAAAATCAGCCCCAGCATTTT.

CDR3 bases: TGTGCCAGCAGCTTCCAGGGAGGCACTGAAGCTTTCTTT. Translation: CASSFQGGTEAFF. This chain connects TRBV11-3 to TRBJ1-1; TRBD1 might be the D (5 bases). The V gene's germline CDR1 is SGHNT and CDR2 YENEEA. The CDR3 is 13 amino acids. The V end lost 3 bases, the J end lost 4 bases, and 9 bases lay between the germline ends.

The chain carries TRBV19 and TRBJ1-5; D might be TRBD1 (6 bases). CDR1 LNHDA and CDR2 SQIVND come from the germline V gene (reference sequence). This CDR3 is built from 14 residues. Deletions cut 7 bases from V and 4 bases from J, with 14 bases between. The CDR3 bases are TGTGCCAGTATCCCACAGGGTGGAAATCAGCCCCAGCATTTT. As protein: CASIPQGGNQPQHF.

This clone was recorded only once. The V call is TRBV28, the J call TRBJ1-2; D unclear. V gave up 6 bases and J gave up 4 bases, with 9 bases separating them. The CDR3 length is 12 residues. The germline V gene has CDR1 MDHEN and CDR2 SYDVKM. The CDR3 sequence is CASRSPSYGYTF. The CDR3 coding sequence is TGTGCCAGCAGGTCCCCGTCCTATGGCTACACCTTC.

The CDR3: CASSPRQPNTEAFF. The CDR3 DNA is TGTGCCAGCTCACCACGACAGCCAAACACTGAAGCTTTCTTT. This rearrangement joins TRBV18 to TRBJ1-1; D possibly corresponds to TRBD1 (5 bases). Germline loops: CDR1 KGHSH, CDR2 LQKENI. Trimming shortened V by 1 base and J by 2 bases, and 8 bases separated the two germline ends. The CDR3 has 14 amino acids.

This clone was observed once. V gene TRBV2 combines with J gene TRBJ1-5; perhaps TRBD1 as D (5 bases). The V gene lost 2 bases and the J gene lost 3 bases, with 11 bases spanning the gap. Germline V gene lookup returns CDR1 SNHLY and CDR2 FYNNEI. The CDR3 is made up of 15 amino acids. In DNA form, the CDR3 reads TGTGCCAGCAGTGAATTGGGGCTTCCCAATCAGCCCCAGCATTTT. This encodes CASSELGLPNQPQHF.

V is TRBV6-5 and J is TRBJ1-5; 8 bases are shared with TRBD1. CDR1 is MNHEY, CDR2 SVGAGI, per germline. Losses at the gene ends were 8 bases for V and 2 bases for J; bases not matched to a gene: 8. The CDR3 contains 15 residues. The DNA for the CDR3 is TGTGCCAGCTCTCAGGGGGCGTTCGGCAATCAGCCCCAGCATTTT. Residues: CASSQGAFGNQPQHF.

The chain couples TRBV27 to TRBJ1-4; possibly TRBD1 for D (6 bases). The CDR3 extends over 14 amino acids. Trimming stripped 2 bases from V and 7 bases from J, with 11 bases between. Germline CDR1 MNHEY, CDR2 SMNVEV (reference sequence). CDR3 nucleotide sequence: TGTGCCAGCAGTTTACAGGGGTTAGGTGAAAAACTGTTTTTT. Amino acid sequence: CASSLQGLGEKLFF.

The genes are TRBV9 and TRBJ2-3, with D unresolved. The germline V gene encodes CDR1 SGDLS and CDR2 YYNGEE. The V gene lost 2 bases and the J gene lost 2 bases, with 6 bases spanning the gap. The CDR3 is made up of 13 amino acids. The CDR3 reads CASSVPNTDTQYF. Written as DNA, the CDR3 is TGTGCCAGCAGCGTTCCTAACACAGATACGCAGTATTTT.

In the case of this clone: Germline is not matched at one junction end, which may reflect a read error. J is TRBJ2-7 and V is TRBV27; TRBD1 agrees at 9 bases. Germline V gives CDR1 MNHEY, CDR2 SMNVEV (reference sequence). This CDR3 region has 15 residues. As DNA, the CDR3 is TGTACCAGCAGGGCCGGGACAGGGATCTCCTACGAGCAGTACTTC. It is translated as CTSRAGTGISYEQYF.

V gene TRBV5-1 combines with J gene TRBJ2-2; the D gene is possibly TRBD1 (5 bases). From germline, CDR1 is SGHRS and CDR2 YFSETQ. The CDR3 loop spans 16 amino acids. V was trimmed by 2 bases and J by 6 bases, leaving 17 bases between them. This CDR3 is CASSFDSRPTSGELFF. CDR3 nucleotides: TGCGCCAGCAGCTTCGACAGTCGCCCCACCTCCGGGGAGCTGTTTTTT.

The gene calls are TRBV11-2 and TRBJ1-1; D not certain. Germline V gives CDR1 SGHAT, CDR2 FQNNGV. Trimming pared 5 bases from V and 7 bases from J, leaving 17 bases between. CDR3 size: 14 residues. The CDR3, as DNA: TGTGCCAGCAGCCCGATTCGAGGATCACATGAAGCTTTCTTT. It is translated as CASSPIRGSHEAFF.

V is TRBV7-3 and J is TRBJ2-1, with D tentatively TRBD2 (6 bases). Germline CDR1 reads SGHTA; CDR2 reads FQGTGA. The CDR3 loop spans 15 amino acids. Trimming removed 3 bases from V and 8 bases from J, with 17 bases in between. DNA for the CDR3: TGTGCCAGCAGCTTGACTACAACCTCGGGGGATGAGCAGTTCTTC. Residues: CASSLTTTSGDEQFF.

The V and J genes are TRBV7-3 and TRBJ1-2; maybe TRBD1 (6 bases). The CDR3 runs to 15 residues. V lost 5 bases, J lost 2 bases, and 15 bases lay in between. Germline assignment: CDR1 SGHTA and CDR2 FQGTGA. The CDR3 DNA reads TGTGCCAGCAGCCCCAGCGGGGGGGCCAACTATGGCTACACCTTC. Translated: CASSPSGGANYGYTF.

The chain is built from TRBV27 and TRBJ1-2; 9 nucleotides line up with TRBD1. Germline CDR1 and CDR2: MNHEY and SMNVEV (reference sequence). The CDR3 loop spans 15 amino acids. V dropped 5 bases and J dropped 5; count of bases not matched to a gene: 9. CDR3 region: CASSPHRGLGYGYTF. In DNA form, the CDR3 reads TGTGCCAGCAGTCCCCACAGGGGGCTTGGATATGGCTACACCTTC.

The J gene is TRBJ1-1, the V gene TRBV6-5; D is possibly TRBD1 (5 bases). The CDR3 spans 12 residues. The ends were cut back, 6 bases at V and 2 bases at J, with 7 bases in the middle. The germline V gene encodes CDR1 MNHEY and CDR2 SVGAGI. CDR3 protein: CASRQANTEAFF. CDR3 DNA sequence: TGTGCCAGCAGACAGGCAAACACTGAAGCTTTCTTT.

This clone was observed a single time. The chain recombines TRBV3-1 (or the pseudogene TRBV3-2) with TRBJ2-1, with 7 bases matching TRBD2. The CDR3 runs to 17 residues. V was pared by 0 bases and J by 4 bases, with 9 bases of the junction left unmatched. Per germline, CDR1 LGHDT and CDR2 YNNKEL (reference sequence). CDR3 nucleotide sequence: TGTGCCAGCAGCCAAGATGTCGAAGCGGGAAAGTACAATGAGCAGTTCTTC. Its translation: CASSQDVEAGKYNEQFF.

The V gene is TRBV10-2, the J gene TRBJ1-3; unclear D gene. V was pared by 2 bases and J by 0 bases, with 5 bases between. Germline CDR1 WSHSY, CDR2 SAAADI. The CDR3 covers 14 residues. CDR3 sequence (DNA): TGCGCCAGCAGTGAGGGAGGCTCTGGAAACACCATATATTTT. Translating gives CASSEGGSGNTIYF.

This clone occurred once. DNA for the CDR3: TGTGCCAGCAGCCAAGAATTCACTACACAAGAGACCCAGTACTTC. Its translation is CASSQEFTTQETQYF. This chain uses TRBV4-2 with TRBJ2-5; D unresolved. Trimming left V 0 bases short and J 2 bases short, with 10 bases between. Per the germline V gene, CDR1 is LGHNA and CDR2 is YNFKEQ. This CDR3 region has 15 residues.

The CDR3, as DNA: TGTGCCAGCAGTTCCGAATCCGGGACAGGGATGTCACCCCTCCACTTT. Translation gives CASSSESGTGMSPLHF. The chain recombines TRBV6-5 with TRBJ1-6, with 9 bases fitting TRBD1. This CDR3 spans 16 amino acids. V was clipped by 4 bases and J by 10 bases; unmatched bases: 11. Per the germline V gene, CDR1 is MNHEY and CDR2 is SVGAGI.

J is TRBJ2-7 and V is TRBV5-1, with a possible D match to TRBD2 (6 bases). Germline CDR1 reads SGHRS; CDR2 reads YFSETQ. The CDR3 contains 14 residues. V was cut by 4 bases and J by 7 bases, with 18 bases left in between. CDR3 nucleotides: TGCGCCAGCAGCCCGGGACTGATGGGTGGAGAGCAGTACTTC. Translation gives CASSPGLMGGEQYF.

The chain uses TRBV9 and TRBJ2-1; 8 bases fit TRBD2. Germline assignment: CDR1 SGDLS and CDR2 YYNGEE. This CDR3 has 15 residues. V was pared by 4 bases and J by 7 bases, with 10 bases of the junction left unmatched. The CDR3: CASSPPAGALNEQFF. The CDR3 coding sequence is TGTGCCAGCAGCCCCCCAGCGGGAGCTTTGAATGAGCAGTTCTTC.

V is TRBV5-6 and J is TRBJ1-1; no clear D gene. Germline-derived CDR1 and CDR2 are SGHDT and YYEEEE. The V end was cut by 5 bases, the J end by 1 base, with 12 bases between. The CDR3 covers 14 residues. CDR3 amino acids: CASRRREGNTEAFF. DNA for the CDR3: TGTGCCAGCAGAAGGAGGGAAGGGAACACTGAAGCTTTCTTT.

A word on this clone: Different DNA sequences within this sample yield the same CDR3. The chain carries TRBV6-6 and TRBJ1-5; D not certain. This CDR3 spans 14 amino acids. Germline V gene lookup returns CDR1 MNHNY and CDR2 SVGAGI (reference sequence). V lost 4 bases to trimming and J lost 0 bases, with 7 bases between them. The DNA of the CDR3 is TGTGCCAGCAGTTCCGACTATAGCAATCAGCCCCAGCATTTT. It translates to CASSSDYSNQPQHF.